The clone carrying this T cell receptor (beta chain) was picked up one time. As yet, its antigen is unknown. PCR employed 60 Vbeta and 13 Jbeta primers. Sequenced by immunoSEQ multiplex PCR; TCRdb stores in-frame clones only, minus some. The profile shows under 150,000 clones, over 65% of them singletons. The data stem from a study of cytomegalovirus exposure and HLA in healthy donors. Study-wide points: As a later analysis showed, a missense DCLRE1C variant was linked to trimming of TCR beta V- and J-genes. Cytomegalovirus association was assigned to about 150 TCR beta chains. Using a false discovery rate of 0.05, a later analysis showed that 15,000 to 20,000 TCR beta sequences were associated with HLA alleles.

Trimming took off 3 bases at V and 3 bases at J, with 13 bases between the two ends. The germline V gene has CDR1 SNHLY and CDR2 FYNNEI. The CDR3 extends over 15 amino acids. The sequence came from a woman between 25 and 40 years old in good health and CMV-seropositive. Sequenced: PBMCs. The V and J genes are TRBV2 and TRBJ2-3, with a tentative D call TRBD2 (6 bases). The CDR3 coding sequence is TGTGCCAGCAGTGACGCGGGGCCTGGTACAGATACGCAGTATTTT. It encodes CASSDAGPGTDTQYF.